This paragraph covers one TCR beta chain sequence. Its antigen is as yet unknown. A library prepared for alpha chains yielded this beta chain as an off-target read; its size is of little meaning. Single TCR cDNA molecules each had their own unique molecular identifier. TCRdb recomputed calls from the 5' RACE reads with MiXCR, one row per CDR3 protein. This sample has under 20,000 distinct CDR3 sequences, with roughly 9% found just once. This sample was included in a study of spatial heterogeneity in lung cancer. At the level of the study: Across tumor regions, counts of TCR transcripts showed a strong correlation with a T cell module score derived from matched bulk RNA-seq. Study-level points and caveats: Tumor mutation count correlated with how many alpha and beta TCRs expanded intratumorally.

Between the trimmed V and J ends, which lost 11 bases and 5 bases, there was a span of 22 bases. The germline V gene has CDR1 MDHEN and CDR2 SYDVKM. This CDR3 contains 15 residues. Time point here: sample taken at primary tumor resection. Donors were roughly 70 untreated early-stage non-small cell lung cancer patients. Researchers sequenced whole RNA taken from tumor, nontumor lung or frozen PBMC without sorting. Source: lung tumor tissue, taken at surgery. The chain joins TRBV28 to TRBJ1-5; possibly TRBD1 for D (6 bases). This clonotype was obtained from a female donor with early-stage non-small cell lung cancer. The CDR3 region has the DNA TGTGCCGGCGAAACCTGGAGGGACACCTATCAGCCCCAGCATTTT. Residues: CAGETWRDTYQPQHF.